This T cell receptor (beta chain) was captured by sequencing in a study of blood T cell repertoires in COVID-19. Study-level background: Sites in the United States, Italy and Spain provided acute and convalescent COVID-19 samples. PBMCs, B-cell-depleted T cells, or T cells provided the cDNA or gDNA that made up the material.

Seattle participants joined during active infection and were tracked over time. As processed by the authors: Amplification from reference gene primers served as the basis for estimated nucleated cell counts. TCRdb's copy holds only in-frame clones and misses some; the assay was immunoSEQ multiplex PCR. V and J calls and clone size follow that table, whereas D and trimming were derived from the DNA. This sample has some 300,000 clones; 75% to 90% occur once, and the top ten carry about 6%. In germline, CDR1 is WNHNN, CDR2 SYGVQD (reference sequence). The CDR3 has 17 residues. V lost 0 bases to trimming and J lost 5 bases, with 17 bases between them.

This clonotype was sampled from a woman between 50 and 59 years old with COVID-19, enrolled during active disease. The sample taken for sequencing was peripheral blood. The chain recombines TRBV10-1 with TRBJ1-5; possible D gene TRBD1, 6 bases. For the CDR3, the DNA is TGCGCCAGCAGTGAGTCGGGTGGCAGGGGAAACGATCAGCCCCAGCATTTT. Its protein product is CASSESGGRGNDQPQHF.